The clone carrying this T cell receptor beta chain was counted only a few times. Antigen specificity is unknown. This specimen comes from a study of T cells after yellow fever vaccination. Study-level results: Post-booster reappearance was seen for most primary-vaccination clones (just over 95% CD4, around 88% CD8). It was a weaker secondary response, yet one that peaked faster, at day 5 versus 15.

Germline loops: CDR1 SGHTA, CDR2 FQGTGA. Trimming left V 4 bases short and J 5 bases short, with 12 bases between. The CDR3 covers 13 residues. TCRdb reprocessed the 5' RACE reads via MiXCR and lists one record per CDR3 protein. The sample consists of under 550,000 distinct CDR3 sequences, 21% of them appearing once. This chain links TRBV7-3 with TRBJ2-7, with D maybe TRBD2 (5 bases). This TCR was sampled from a man younger than 35 who received the YFV17D yellow fever vaccine. Source: PBMCs, taken less than 25 days after the first yellow fever vaccination. CDR3 nucleotides: TGTGCCAGCAGCTCGGCCGGAGGCCACGAGCAGTACTTC. Its protein product is CASSSAGGHEQYF.